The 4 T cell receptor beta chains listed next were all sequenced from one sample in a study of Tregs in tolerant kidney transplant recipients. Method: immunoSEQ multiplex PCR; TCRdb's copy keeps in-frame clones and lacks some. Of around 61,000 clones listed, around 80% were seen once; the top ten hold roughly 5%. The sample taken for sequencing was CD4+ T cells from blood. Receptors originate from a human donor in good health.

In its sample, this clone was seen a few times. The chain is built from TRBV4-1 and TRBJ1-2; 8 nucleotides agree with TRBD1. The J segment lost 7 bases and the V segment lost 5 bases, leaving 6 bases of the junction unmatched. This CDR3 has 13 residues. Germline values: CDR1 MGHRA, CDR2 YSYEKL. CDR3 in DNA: TGCGCCAGCAGCTCGTTGGGACAGGTTGGCTACACCTTC. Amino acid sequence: CASSSLGQVGYTF.

The CDR3 spells CASTLTRVVDGYTF. CDR3 nucleotide sequence: TGTGCCAGCACATTAACCAGGGTTGTCGATGGCTACACCTTC. This chain joins TRBV13 and TRBJ1-2, with D perhaps TRBD1 (5 bases). The germline CDR1 and CDR2 sequences are PRHDT and FYEKMQ (reference sequence). V lost 7 bases and J lost 6, with 18 bases in between. This CDR3 is 14 amino acids long.

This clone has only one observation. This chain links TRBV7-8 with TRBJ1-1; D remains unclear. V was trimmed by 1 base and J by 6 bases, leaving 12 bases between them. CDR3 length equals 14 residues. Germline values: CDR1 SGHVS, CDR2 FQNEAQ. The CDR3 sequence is CASSLVGRTSEAFF. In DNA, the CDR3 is TGTGCCAGCAGCTTAGTAGGCAGAACTTCTGAAGCTTTCTTT.

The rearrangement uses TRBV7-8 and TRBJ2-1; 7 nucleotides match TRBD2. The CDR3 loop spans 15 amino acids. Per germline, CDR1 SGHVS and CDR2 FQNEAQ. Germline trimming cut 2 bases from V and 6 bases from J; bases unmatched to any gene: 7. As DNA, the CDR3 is TGTGCCAGCAGCTTATCAGCGGGGTCCGTCAATGAGCAGTTCTTC. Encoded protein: CASSLSAGSVNEQFF.